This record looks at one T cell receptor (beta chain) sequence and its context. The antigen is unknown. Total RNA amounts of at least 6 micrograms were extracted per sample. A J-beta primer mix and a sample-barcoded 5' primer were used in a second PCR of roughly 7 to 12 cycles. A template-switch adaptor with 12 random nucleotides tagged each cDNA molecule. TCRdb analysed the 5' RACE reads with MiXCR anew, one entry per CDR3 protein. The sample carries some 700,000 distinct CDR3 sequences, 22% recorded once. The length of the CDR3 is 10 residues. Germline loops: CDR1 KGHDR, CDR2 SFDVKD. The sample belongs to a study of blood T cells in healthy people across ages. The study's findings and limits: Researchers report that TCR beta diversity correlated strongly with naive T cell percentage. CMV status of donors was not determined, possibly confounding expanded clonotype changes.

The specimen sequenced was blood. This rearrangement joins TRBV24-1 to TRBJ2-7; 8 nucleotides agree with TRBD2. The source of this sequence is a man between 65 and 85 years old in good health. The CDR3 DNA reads TGTGCCACCATCAAAAGCGGGAGTGGCGTC. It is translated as CATIKSGSGV.